These 7 T cell receptor beta chains were sequenced from one sample in a study of metastatic and nonmetastatic thyroid tumors. Treatment of any kind had been given to no patient before thyroid surgery. TCRdb re-processed the PCR reads through MiXCR. Of some 37,000 clones listed, about 45% are singletons. Specimen: tumor tissue. The receptor set was obtained from a male donor with papillary thyroid cancer or a benign thyroid nodule (not recorded which). Some clones in this sample may be carry-over from other donors' samples.

The CDR3 reads CASSYGTGISGELFF. The CDR3 nucleotides are TGTGCCAGCAGTTACGGGACAGGGATTTCCGGGGAGCTGTTTTTT. V usage is TRBV6-5 and J usage is TRBJ2-2, with 9 bases fitting TRBD1. Trimming removed 2 bases from V and 6 bases from J; junction bases left unmatched: 4. This CDR3 has 15 residues. Germline CDR1 MNHEY, CDR2 SVGAGI.

V gene TRBV5-1 combines with J gene TRBJ2-2, with 10 positions matching TRBD2. The CDR3 covers 15 residues. V dropped 4 bases and J dropped 7; count of bases not matched to a gene: 7. Germline V gene data show CDR1 as SGHRS and CDR2 as YFSETQ. The CDR3: CASSLPEREGGELFF. In nucleotides, the CDR3 is TGCGCCAGCAGCCTCCCGGAGCGGGAGGGCGGGGAGCTGTTTTTT.

This chain connects TRBV5-1 to TRBJ2-2; possibly TRBD2 for D (7 bases). The CDR3 sequence is 16 residues long. Trimming pared 7 bases from V and 6 bases from J, leaving 22 bases between. Germline assignment: CDR1 SGHRS and CDR2 YFSETQ. CDR3 protein: CASGEGPGTRSGELFF. The DNA of the CDR3 is TGCGCCAGCGGGGAGGGGCCCGGGACAAGATCCGGGGAGCTGTTTTTT.

The chain combines TRBV7-2 with TRBJ2-6; the D gene is possibly TRBD2 (6 bases). The CDR3 sequence is 16 residues long. The V gene lost 1 base and the J gene lost 2 bases, with 9 bases spanning the gap. Germline assignment: CDR1 SGHTA and CDR2 FQGNSA. Written as DNA, the CDR3 is TGTGCCAGCAGCTTAGGGCCGGGGGCTGGGGCCAACGTCCTGACTTTC. It codes for CASSLGPGAGANVLTF.

This clone was seen a few times. The chain carries TRBV29-1 and TRBJ2-1, with D perhaps assigned TRBD1 or TRBD2 (5 bases each). V was trimmed by 5 bases and J by 8 bases, leaving 13 bases between them. This CDR3 is built from 12 residues. Germline loops: CDR1 SQVTM, CDR2 ANQGSEA. CDR3 nucleotide sequence: TGCAGCGTTAAGAGGGGCGCGTATGAGCAGTTCTTC. It yields the protein CSVKRGAYEQFF.

The V and J genes are TRBV30 and TRBJ1-5; D may be TRBD1 (6 bases). This CDR3 has 15 residues. Germline loops: CDR1 GTSNPN, CDR2 SVGIG (reference sequence). V lost 1 base, J lost 3 bases, and 13 bases lay in between. The CDR3 nucleotides read TGTGCCTGGAGTGGCAGGGGACTGTTCAATCAGCCCCAGCATTTT. As protein: CAWSGRGLFNQPQHF.

The gene calls are TRBV2 and TRBJ2-1, with 12 nucleotides matching TRBD2. The CDR3 loop spans 15 amino acids. Germline V CDR1 and CDR2: SNHLY, FYNNEI. V gave up 7 bases and J gave up 3 bases; unmatched junction bases: 4. CDR3 sequence reads: CASISTSGSYNEQFF. Here the CDR3 DNA reads TGTGCCAGCATCTCGACTAGCGGGAGCTACAATGAGCAGTTCTTC.